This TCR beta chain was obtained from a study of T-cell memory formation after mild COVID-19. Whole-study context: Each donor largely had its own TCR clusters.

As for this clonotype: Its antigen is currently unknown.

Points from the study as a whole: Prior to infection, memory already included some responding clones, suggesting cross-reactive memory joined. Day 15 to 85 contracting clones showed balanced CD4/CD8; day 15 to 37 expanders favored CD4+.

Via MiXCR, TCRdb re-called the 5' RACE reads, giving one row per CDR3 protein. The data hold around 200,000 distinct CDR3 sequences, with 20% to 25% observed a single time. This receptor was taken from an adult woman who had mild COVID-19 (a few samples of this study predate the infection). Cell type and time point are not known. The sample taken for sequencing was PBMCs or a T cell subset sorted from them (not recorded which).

The CDR3 DNA sequence: TGTGCCAGCAGCGCAACTAGCGGGGGCTCCCAAGAGACCCAGTACTTC. It codes for CASSATSGGSQETQYF. The V call is TRBV6-4, the J call TRBJ2-5, with TRBD2 matching over 11 bases. CDR1 and CDR2 (germline): MRHNA, SNTAGT. The V and J ends lost 6 bases and 1 base, in that order; junction bases with no gene match: 7. This CDR3 comprises 16 residues.